The rows below give T cell receptor beta chains drawn from one sample of a study of T cells after somatic rescue of genetic block. TCRdb's copy holds only in-frame clones and misses some; the assay was immunoSEQ multiplex PCR. The sample has 55,000 to 70,000 clones; 85% to 95% are singletons. The material sequenced was peripheral blood mononuclear cells (PBMCs). All receptors come from a man aged 40-55 years. CDR3s include the opening cysteine and the closing phenylalanine or tryptophan. The order of the fields is J gene, V gene, clone size, D gene, CDR3 DNA, CDR3 protein. A D gene is named only where the DNA matches it firmly. The size of a clone is reported for some rows only, either as once, few or many, or as a class for expanded clones.

>TRBJ2-7|TRBV4-1|-|TRBD2
TGCGCCAGCAGCCAAGATGGGACTAGCGGGATCCCCTACGAGCAGTACTTC
CASSQDGTSGIPYEQYF
>TRBJ1-1|TRBV5-1|-|-
TGCGCCAGCAGTTTTTCAGCGAACACTGAAGCTTTCTTT
CASSFSANTEAFF
>TRBJ1-3|TRBV6-1|-|-
TGTGCCAGCAAACAGGGCCACAGCTCTGGAAACACCATATATTTT
CASKQGHSSGNTIYF
>TRBJ1-1|TRBV9|-|-
TGTGCCAGCAGCGTAGTAGTGGACAGCCTGAACACTGAAGCTTTCTTT
CASSVVVDSLNTEAFF
>TRBJ2-3|TRBV19|-|-
TGTGCCAGTAGTATGATCAGGGGAGATACGCAGTATTTT
CASSMIRGDTQYF
>TRBJ2-2|TRBV5-6|-|-
TGTGCCAGCAGCTTGGAAGGGAACCGGTGGTCCGGGGAGCTGTTTTTT
CASSLEGNRWSGELFF
>TRBJ1-1|TRBV12-5|-|-
TGTGCTAGTGGTTTGGTAGTTGGACAGCCGAACACTGAAGCTTTCTTT
CASGLVVGQPNTEAFF
>TRBJ1-1|TRBV28|-|TRBD1
TGTGCCACCGGACAGGGGTGGACTGAAGCTTTCTTT
CATGQGWTEAFF
>TRBJ2-1|TRBV7-9|-|-
TGTGCCAGCAGCTTCGTCCGGGGAGGATACAATGAGCAGTTCTTC
CASSFVRGGYNEQFF
>TRBJ1-2|TRBV30|-|-
TGTGCCTGGAAATCCGGGGGGTCTTATGGCTACACCTTC
CAWKSGGSYGYTF
>TRBJ1-4|TRBV28|-|TRBD1
TGTGCCAGCGTGAGACAGGGTCCAAATGAAAAACTGTTTTTT
CASVRQGPNEKLFF
>TRBJ1-3|TRBV29-1|-|-
TGCAGCGTCGCAACAGGGGGAAACACCATATATTTT
CSVATGGNTIYF
>TRBJ2-5|TRBV2|-|-
TGTGCCAGCAGTGAAGTTCCGGGCAGGAGGGAGACCCAGTACTTC
CASSEVPGRRETQYF
>TRBJ2-7|TRBV4-3|-|-
TGCGCCAGCAGCCACTCCGCAGGGTTCGAGCAGTACTTC
CASSHSAGFEQYF
>TRBJ1-5|TRBV10-1|few|-
TGCGCCAGCATCCAGCCAGGGAATCAGCCCCAGCATTTT
CASIQPGNQPQHF
>TRBJ2-3|TRBV29-1|-|-
TGCAGCGTTGAAGATCATCCGGAGACAGCTAGCACAGATACGCAGTATTTT
CSVEDHPETASTDTQYF
>TRBJ2-1|TRBV5-4|-|TRBD1
TGTGCCAGCAGCTCTAATTACAGGGGGCAGGGTGAGCAGTTCTTC
CASSSNYRGQGEQFF
>TRBJ1-2|TRBV2|-|-
TGTGCCAGCAGGGAAGAAGTGTGGGGCTACACCTTC
CASREEVWGYTF